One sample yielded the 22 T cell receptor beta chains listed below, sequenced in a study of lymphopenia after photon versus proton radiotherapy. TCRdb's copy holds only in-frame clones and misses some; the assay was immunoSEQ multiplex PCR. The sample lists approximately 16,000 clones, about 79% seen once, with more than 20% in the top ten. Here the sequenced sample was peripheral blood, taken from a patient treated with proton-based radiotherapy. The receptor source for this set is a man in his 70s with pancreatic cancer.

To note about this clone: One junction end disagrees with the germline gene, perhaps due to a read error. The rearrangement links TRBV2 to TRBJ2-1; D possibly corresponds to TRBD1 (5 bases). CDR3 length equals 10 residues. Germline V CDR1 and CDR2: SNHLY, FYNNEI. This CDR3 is CASSEGPTLF. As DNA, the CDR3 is TGTGCCAGCAGTGAGGGGCCGACCCTCTTC.

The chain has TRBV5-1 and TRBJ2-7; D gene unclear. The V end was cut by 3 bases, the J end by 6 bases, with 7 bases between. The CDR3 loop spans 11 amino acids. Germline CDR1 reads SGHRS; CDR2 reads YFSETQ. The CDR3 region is CASSCPPEQYF. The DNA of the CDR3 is TGCGCCAGCAGCTGCCCCCCCGAGCAGTACTTC.

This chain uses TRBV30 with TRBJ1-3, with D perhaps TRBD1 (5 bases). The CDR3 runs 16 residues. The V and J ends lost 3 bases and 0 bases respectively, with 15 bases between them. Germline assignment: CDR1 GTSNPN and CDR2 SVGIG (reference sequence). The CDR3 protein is CAWSGKFDSSGNTIYF. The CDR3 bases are TGTGCCTGGAGCGGGAAATTCGACAGCTCTGGAAACACCATATATTTT.

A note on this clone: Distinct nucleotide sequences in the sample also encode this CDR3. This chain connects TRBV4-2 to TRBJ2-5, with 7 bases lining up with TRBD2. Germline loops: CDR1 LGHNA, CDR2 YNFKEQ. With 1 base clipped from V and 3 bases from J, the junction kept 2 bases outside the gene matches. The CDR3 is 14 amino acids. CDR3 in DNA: TGTGCCAGCAGCCAAGGGACTAGGAAAGAGACCCAGTACTTC. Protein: CASSQGTRKETQYF.

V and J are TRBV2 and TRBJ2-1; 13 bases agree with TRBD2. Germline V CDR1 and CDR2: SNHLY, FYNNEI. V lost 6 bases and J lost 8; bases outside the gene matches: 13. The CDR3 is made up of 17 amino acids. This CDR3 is CASRKTRTSGSTDEQFF. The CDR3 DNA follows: TGTGCCAGCAGGAAGACACGGACTAGCGGGAGTACCGATGAGCAGTTCTTC.

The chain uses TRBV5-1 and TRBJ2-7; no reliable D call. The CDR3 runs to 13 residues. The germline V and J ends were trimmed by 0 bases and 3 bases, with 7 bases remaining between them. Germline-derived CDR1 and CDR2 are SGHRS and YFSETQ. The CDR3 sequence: CASSLGLNYEQYF. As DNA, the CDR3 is TGCGCCAGCAGCTTGGGACTTAACTACGAGCAGTACTTC.

The CDR3 DNA reads TGTGCCGCAGGGACCCCTAGGGGCTACACCTTC. Translating gives CAAGTPRGYTF. This chain uses TRBV6-5 with TRBJ1-2; maybe TRBD1 (5 bases). Trimming removed 11 bases at V and 8 bases at J, with 15 bases between. Germline assignment: CDR1 MNHEY and CDR2 SVGAGI. This CDR3 is 11 amino acids long.

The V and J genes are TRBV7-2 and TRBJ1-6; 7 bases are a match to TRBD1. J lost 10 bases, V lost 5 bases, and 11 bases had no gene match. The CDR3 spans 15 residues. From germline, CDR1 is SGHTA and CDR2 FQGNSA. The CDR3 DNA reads TGTGCCAGCAGCGGCAGACAGGGAACGGGATCACCCCTCCACTTT. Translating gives CASSGRQGTGSPLHF.

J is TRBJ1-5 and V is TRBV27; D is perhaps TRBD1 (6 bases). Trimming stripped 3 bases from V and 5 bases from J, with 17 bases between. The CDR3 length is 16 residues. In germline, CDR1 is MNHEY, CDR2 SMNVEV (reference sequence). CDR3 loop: CASSLIYGTQDQPQHF. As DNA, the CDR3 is TGTGCCAGCAGTTTGATTTATGGGACACAGGATCAGCCCCAGCATTTT.

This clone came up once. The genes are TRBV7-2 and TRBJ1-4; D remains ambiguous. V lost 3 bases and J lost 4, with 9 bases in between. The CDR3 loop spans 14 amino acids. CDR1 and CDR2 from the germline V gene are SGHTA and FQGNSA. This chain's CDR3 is CASSFAGINEKLFF. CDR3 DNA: TGTGCCAGCAGCTTCGCCGGGATTAATGAAAAACTGTTTTTT.

The DNA of the CDR3 is TGTGCCAGCACCAGGATGGGGGTGCTTAACTATGGCTACACCTTC. Translation: CASTRMGVLNYGYTF. V is TRBV2 and J is TRBJ1-2; TRBD1 is a possible D gene (5 bases). The V gene's germline CDR1 is SNHLY and CDR2 FYNNEI. The V end lost 7 bases, the J end lost 1 base, and 16 bases lay between the germline ends. This CDR3 comprises 15 residues. The entire variable domain, with the rest obtained from reference TRBV2 and TRBJ1-2, is as follows: EPEVTQTPSHQVTQMGQEVILRCVPISNHLYFYWYRQILGQKVEFLVSFYNNEISEKSEIFDDQFSVERPDGSNFTLKIRSTKLEDSAMYFCASTRMGVLNYGYTFGSGTRLTVV.

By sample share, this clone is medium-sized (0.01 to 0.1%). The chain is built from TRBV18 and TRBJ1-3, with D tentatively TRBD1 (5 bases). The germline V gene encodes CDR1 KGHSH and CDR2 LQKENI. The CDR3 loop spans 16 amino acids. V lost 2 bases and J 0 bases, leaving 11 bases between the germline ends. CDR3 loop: CASSPRSGGSGNTIYF. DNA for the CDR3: TGTGCCAGCTCACCAAGGAGTGGGGGCTCTGGAAACACCATATATTTT.

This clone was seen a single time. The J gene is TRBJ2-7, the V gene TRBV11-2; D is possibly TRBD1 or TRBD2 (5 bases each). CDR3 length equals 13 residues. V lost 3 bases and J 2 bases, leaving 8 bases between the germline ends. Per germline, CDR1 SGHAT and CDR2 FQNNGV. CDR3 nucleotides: TGTGCCAGCAGCTTGGGGGTAGCCTACGAGCAGTACTTC. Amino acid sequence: CASSLGVAYEQYF.

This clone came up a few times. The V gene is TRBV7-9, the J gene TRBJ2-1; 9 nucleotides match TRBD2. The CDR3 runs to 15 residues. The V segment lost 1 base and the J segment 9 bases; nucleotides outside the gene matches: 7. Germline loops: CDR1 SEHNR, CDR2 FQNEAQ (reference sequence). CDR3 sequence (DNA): TGTGCCAGCAGCTTAGGTGTAGCGGGGGTGTCTGAGCAGTTCTTC. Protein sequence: CASSLGVAGVSEQFF.

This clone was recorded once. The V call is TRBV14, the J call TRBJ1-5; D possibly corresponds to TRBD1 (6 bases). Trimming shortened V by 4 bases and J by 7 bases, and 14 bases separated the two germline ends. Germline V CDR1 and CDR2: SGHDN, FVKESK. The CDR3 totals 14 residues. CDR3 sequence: CASSRSGVGQPQHF. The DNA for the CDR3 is TGTGCCAGCAGCCGATCAGGGGTGGGGCAGCCCCAGCATTTT.

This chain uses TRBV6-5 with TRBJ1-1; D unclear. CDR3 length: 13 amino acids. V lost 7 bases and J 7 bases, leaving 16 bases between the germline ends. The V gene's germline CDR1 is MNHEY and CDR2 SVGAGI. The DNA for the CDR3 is TGTGCCAGCACCTCAATCGACCGGGGTGAAGCTTTCTTT. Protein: CASTSIDRGEAFF.

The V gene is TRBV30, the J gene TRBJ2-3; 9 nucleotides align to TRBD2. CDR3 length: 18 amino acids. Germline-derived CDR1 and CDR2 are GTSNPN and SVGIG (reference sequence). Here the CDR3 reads CASSQGSGRPYSTDTQYF. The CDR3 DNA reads TGTGCTTCGTCCCAAGGTAGCGGGAGACCCTATAGCACAGATACGCAGTATTTT. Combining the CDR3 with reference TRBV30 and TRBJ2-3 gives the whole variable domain SQTIHQWPATLVQPVGSPLSLECTVEGTSNPNLYWYRQAAGRGLQLLFYSVGIGQISSEVPQNLSASRPQDRQFILSSKKLLLSDSGFYLCASSQGSGRPYSTDTQYFGPGTRLTVL.

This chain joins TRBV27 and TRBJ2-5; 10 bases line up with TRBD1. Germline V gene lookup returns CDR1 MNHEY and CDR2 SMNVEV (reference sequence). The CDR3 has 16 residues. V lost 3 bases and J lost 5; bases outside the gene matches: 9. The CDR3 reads CASSFRGTGVEETQYF. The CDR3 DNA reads TGTGCCAGCAGTTTCCGGGGGACAGGGGTCGAGGAGACCCAGTACTTC.

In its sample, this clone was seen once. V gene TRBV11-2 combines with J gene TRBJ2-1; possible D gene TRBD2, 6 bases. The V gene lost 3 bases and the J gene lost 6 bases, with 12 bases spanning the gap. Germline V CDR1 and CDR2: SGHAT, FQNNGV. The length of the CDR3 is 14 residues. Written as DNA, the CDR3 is TGTGCCAGCAGCTTGGAGCGGGTCAGCAATGAGCAGTTCTTC. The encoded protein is CASSLERVSNEQFF.

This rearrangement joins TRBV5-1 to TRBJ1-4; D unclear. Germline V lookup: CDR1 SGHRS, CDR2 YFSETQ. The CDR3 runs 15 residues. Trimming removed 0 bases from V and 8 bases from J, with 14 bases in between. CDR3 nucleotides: TGCGCCAGCAGCTTGGGCGGGGTTGACGGGGAAAAACTGTTTTTT. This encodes CASSLGGVDGEKLFF. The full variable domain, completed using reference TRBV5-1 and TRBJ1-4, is KAGVTQTPRYLIKTRGQQVTLSCSPISGHRSVSWYQQTPGQGLQFLFEYFSETQRNKGNFPGRFSGRQFSNSRSEMNVSTLELGDSALYLCASSLGGVDGEKLFFGSGTQLSVL.

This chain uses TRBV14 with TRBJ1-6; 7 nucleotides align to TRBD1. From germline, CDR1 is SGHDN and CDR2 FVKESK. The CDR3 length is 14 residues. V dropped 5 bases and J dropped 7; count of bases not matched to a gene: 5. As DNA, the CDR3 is TGTGCCAGCAGCTACAGGGGAGGCAATTCACCCCTCCACTTT. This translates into CASSYRGGNSPLHF. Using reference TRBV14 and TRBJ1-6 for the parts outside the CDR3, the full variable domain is EAGVTQFPSHSVIEKGQTVTLRCDPISGHDNLYWYRRVMGKEIKFLLHFVKESKQDESGMPNNRFLAERTGGTYSTLKVQPAELEDSGVYFCASSYRGGNSPLHFGNGTRLTVT.

The DNA of the CDR3 is TGTGCCAGCAGCTTGGATGGCAGGGTTTACTATGGCTACACCTTC. It yields the protein CASSLDGRVYYGYTF. The chain joins TRBV5-4 to TRBJ1-2; a weak D match, TRBD1 (5 bases). The CDR3 sequence is 15 residues long. CDR1 is SGHNT, CDR2 YYREEE, per germline (reference sequence). V gave up 0 bases and J gave up 3 bases, with 12 bases separating them.